Following are 12 T cell receptor beta chains from one sample sequenced in a study of cytomegalovirus exposure and HLA in healthy donors. This PCR relied on a set of 60 Vbeta primers and 13 Jbeta primers. Produced via immunoSEQ multiplex PCR; TCRdb's table is partial and in-frame only. The sample yields a few hundred thousand clones, approximately 84% seen once. The sample taken for sequencing was PBMCs. The receptors shown here come from a woman in her 40s in good health and CMV-seronegative.

V is TRBV19 and J is TRBJ2-7; D is perhaps TRBD1 (6 bases). Germline lookup yields CDR1 LNHDA and CDR2 SQIVND (reference sequence). Trimming stripped 5 bases from V and 5 bases from J, with 28 bases between. The CDR3 contains 18 residues. CDR3 DNA sequence: TGTGCCAGTAGTCCTCGGACAGCTAGGACTGGGCCCAAAGACGAGCAGTACTTC. Translating gives CASSPRTARTGPKDEQYF. Using reference TRBV19 and TRBJ2-7 for the parts outside the CDR3, the full variable domain is DGGITQSPKYLFRKEGQNVTLSCEQNLNHDAMYWYRQDPGQGLRLIYYSQIVNDFQKGDIAEGYSVSREKKESFPLTVTSAQKNPTAFYLCASSPRTARTGPKDEQYFGPGTRLTVT.

The chain carries TRBV5-1 and TRBJ2-1; TRBD2 matches 9 bases. Looked up from germline, CDR1 is SGHRS and CDR2 is YFSETQ. This CDR3 is 15 amino acids long. With 0 bases clipped from V and 6 bases from J, the junction kept 4 bases outside the gene matches. The CDR3: CASSLGRGGRNEQFF. CDR3 DNA sequence: TGCGCCAGCAGCTTGGGGCGGGGGGGCCGCAATGAGCAGTTCTTC.

This clone was recorded a few times. The V call is TRBV5-6, the J call TRBJ1-1; the D gene is possibly TRBD1 (6 bases). The length of the CDR3 is 13 residues. In germline, CDR1 is SGHDT, CDR2 YYEEEE. V lost 4 bases, J lost 6 bases, and 13 bases lay in between. The DNA of the CDR3 is TGTGCCAGCAGCCCATCGACAGGATCTGAAGCTTTCTTT. Protein sequence: CASSPSTGSEAFF. The full variable domain, its missing parts supplied by reference TRBV5-6 and TRBJ1-1, is DAGVTQSPTHLIKTRGQQVTLRCSPKSGHDTVSWYQQALGQGPQFIFQYYEEEERQRGNFPDRFSGHQFPNYSSELNVNALLLGDSALYLCASSPSTGSEAFFGQGTRLTVV.

The CDR3: CASRTGQAHNEQFF. The CDR3 DNA sequence: TGTGCCAGTCGCACGGGACAGGCGCACAATGAGCAGTTCTTC. The chain combines TRBV19 with TRBJ2-1, with 8 nucleotides matching TRBD1. CDR1 and CDR2 from the germline V gene are LNHDA and SQIVND (reference sequence). After removal of 8 bases from V and 5 bases from J, the junction contained 8 bases not matched to a gene. CDR3 size: 14 residues.

This clone was seen only once. This chain connects TRBV7-9 to TRBJ1-1, with D perhaps TRBD1 (6 bases). CDR3 length equals 15 residues. V was clipped by 5 bases and J by 1 base, with 14 bases between them. Germline V lookup: CDR1 SEHNR, CDR2 FQNEAQ (reference sequence). CDR3 nucleotide sequence: TGTGCCAGCAGCCCACCCGGGACAACGAACACTGAAGCTTTCTTT. It is translated as CASSPPGTTNTEAFF. The complete variable domain, with remaining parts taken from reference TRBV7-9 and TRBJ1-1, reads DTGVSQNPRHKITKRGQNVTFRCDPISEHNRLYWYRQTLGQGPEFLTYFQNEAQLEKSRLLSDRFSAERPKGSFSTLEIQRTEQGDSAMYLCASSPPGTTNTEAFFGQGTRLTVV.

The CDR3 bases are TGCGCCAGCGCGGGAGGGGCCACAGATACGCAGTATTTT. Its translation is CASAGGATDTQYF. This rearrangement joins TRBV5-1 to TRBJ2-3, with TRBD2 matching over 9 bases. The CDR3 has 13 amino acids. CDR1 SGHRS and CDR2 YFSETQ come from the germline V gene. V lost 7 bases and J lost 2; bases outside the gene matches: 2.

The chain is built from TRBV28 and TRBJ1-1; TRBD1 might be the D (5 bases). From germline, CDR1 is MDHEN and CDR2 SYDVKM. The V end lost 5 bases, the J end lost 0 bases, and 13 bases lay between the germline ends. The CDR3 length is 15 residues. The CDR3 sequence: CASSGGRFLNTEAFF. The CDR3 DNA reads TGTGCCAGCAGTGGGGGGAGGTTCCTGAACACTGAAGCTTTCTTT.

This clone was counted only a few times. J is TRBJ1-1 and V is TRBV18; 7 bases line up with TRBD1. The CDR3 is made up of 15 amino acids. CDR1 is KGHSH and CDR2 is LQKENI in the germline V gene. With 3 bases clipped from V and 3 bases from J, the junction kept 7 bases outside the gene matches. CDR3 protein: CASSPPGTVHTEAFF. For the CDR3, the DNA is TGTGCCAGCTCACCGCCCGGGACAGTGCACACTGAAGCTTTCTTT.

This clone showed up just once. This chain joins TRBV5-1 and TRBJ1-6; TRBD1 agrees at 7 bases. V shed 4 bases and J 5 bases; nucleotides not matched to a gene: 9. CDR3 length: 16 residues. The germline V gene encodes CDR1 SGHRS and CDR2 YFSETQ. The CDR3 nucleotides read TGCGCCAGCAGCCCCGCCGGACAGGTGAATAATTCACCCCTCCACTTT. Translating it yields CASSPAGQVNNSPLHF.

This chain uses TRBV5-6 with TRBJ1-4; the match to TRBD1 covers 8 bases. Germline trimming cut 0 bases from V and 11 bases from J; bases unmatched to any gene: 9. The CDR3 is 15 residues long. The germline gives CDR1 SGHDT, CDR2 YYEEEE. The CDR3 DNA reads as TGTGCCAGCAGCTTGGGGACAGGGCTTGCTTGGAAACTGTTTTTT. It translates to CASSLGTGLAWKLFF.

The rearrangement links TRBV4-2 to TRBJ2-3, with 12 bases identical to TRBD2. The length of the CDR3 is 15 residues. CDR1 LGHNA and CDR2 YNFKEQ come from the germline V gene. V lost 5 bases to trimming and J lost 4 bases; unmatched junction nucleotides: 4. The CDR3 sequence: CASSTSSGGADTQYF. CDR3 sequence (DNA): TGTGCCAGCAGCACTTCTAGCGGGGGGGCAGATACGCAGTATTTT.

The CDR3 loop is CASSEGTPTGELFF. CDR3 DNA: TGTGCCAGCAGTGAAGGGACTCCCACCGGGGAGCTGTTTTTT. The J gene is TRBJ2-2, the V gene TRBV2; TRBD2 might be the D (5 bases). V was trimmed by 1 base and J by 4 bases, leaving 7 bases between them. Germline loops: CDR1 SNHLY, CDR2 FYNNEI. The CDR3 is 14 residues long.